This is a list of T cell receptor beta chains from one sample in a study of blood T cells in healthy people across ages. TCRdb re-analysed the 5' RACE reads in MiXCR, keeping a single row per CDR3 protein. The sample yields roughly 800,000 distinct CDR3 sequences, 55% to 70% seen once. What was sequenced was blood. All receptors come from a man aged 25 to 40 in good health. Both conserved end residues are part of each CDR3. D genes are given only for firm matches. The size field is filled for only some rows; it gives once, few, many or a size class.

TRBJ2-7 TRBV13 NA NA TGTGCCAGCAGGGGGTGGGGGGCTTACGAGCAGTACTTC CASRGWGAYEQYF
TRBJ2-1 TRBV11-1 TRBD2 NA TGTGCCAGCAGCCTAGCGGGAGGGCCCGGGTACAATGAGCAGTTCTTC CASSLAGGPGYNEQFF
TRBJ2-7 TRBV21-1 NA NA TGTGCCAGCAGCAAATTATCCCCGGTGTTGCTCCAGTACTTC CASSKLSPVLLQYF
TRBJ1-5 TRBV9 NA NA TGTGCCAGCAGCGTAGGTGGGACGTTCAATCAGCCCCAGCATTTT CASSVGGTFNQPQHF
TRBJ2-7 TRBV4-2 TRBD2 NA TGTGCCAGCAGCCAAGAACGACAGCGGGACGGCGAGCAGTACTTC CASSQERQRDGEQYF
TRBJ2-7 TRBV7-7 TRBD1 NA TGTGCTAGCAGCCTGGCGCCAGGGGGACACTACGAGCAGTACTTC CASSLAPGGHYEQYF
TRBJ2-5 TRBV9 NA once TGTGCCAGCAGCCCAAGACCTACAGGGCCGGAGACCCAGTACTTC CASSPRPTGPETQYF
TRBJ2-7 TRBV7-9 TRBD1 NA TGTGCCAGCAGCTTATCAAGGACAGGGGGCCGTTACGAGCAGTACTTC CASSLSRTGGRYEQYF
TRBJ2-3 TRBV4-3 NA few TGCGCCAGCAGCCAAGCGACTGGGCCCACAGATACGCAGTATTTT CASSQATGPTDTQYF
TRBJ2-3 TRBV7-9 NA many TGTGCCAGCAGCTTCATTCCAGATACGCAGTATTTT CASSFIPDTQYF
TRBJ2-5 TRBV20-1 NA NA TGCAGTGCTAGCCCTCGTCGGCCCTACAATGAGCAGTACTTC CSASPRRPYNEQYF
TRBJ1-5 TRBV7-2 TRBD1 NA TGTGCCAGCAGCTTAGCTGGGACAGGTGGCAATCAGCCCCAGCATTTT CASSLAGTGGNQPQHF
TRBJ1-2 TRBV2 TRBD1 NA TGTGCCAGCACCGAAGACAGGGGACGGGGCTACACCTTC CASTEDRGRGYTF